The 23 T cell receptor beta chains listed next were all sequenced from one sample in a study of T cell responses to AZD1222 COVID-19 vaccine. Generated by immunoSEQ multiplex PCR, the TCRdb table keeps only in-frame clones and is missing some. The table includes approximately 50,000 clones, about three quarters detected once. This material consisted of peripheral blood, taken on day 0 of AZD1222 vaccination. These receptors all stem from an adult in good health.

This chain links TRBV18 with TRBJ1-2; TRBD1 matches 7 bases. The CDR3 spans 13 residues. J was trimmed by 5 bases and V by 5 bases; bases with no gene match: 5. CDR1 and CDR2 from the germline V gene are KGHSH and LQKENI. The CDR3 spells CASSSQGVYGYTF. DNA of the CDR3: TGTGCCAGCTCATCGCAGGGGGTATATGGCTACACCTTC. The full variable domain, in which reference TRBV18 and TRBJ1-2 provide the parts outside the CDR3, is NAGVMQNPRHLVRRRGQEARLRCSPMKGHSHVYWYRQLPEEGLKFMVYLQKENIIDESGMPKERFSAEFPKEGPSILRIQQVVRGDSAAYFCASSSQGVYGYTFGSGTRLTVV.

The chain employs TRBV6-2 or TRBV6-3 and TRBJ2-7; weak D call: TRBD2 (5 bases). The V and J ends lost 2 bases and 3 bases respectively, with 8 bases between them. Germline V gene sequence: CDR1 MNHEY, CDR2 SVGEGT. The CDR3 runs 13 residues. The CDR3 reads CASSYTRDYEQYV. Written as DNA, the CDR3 is TGTGCCAGCAGTTACACGAGGGACTACGAGCAGTACGTC.

V is TRBV5-1 and J is TRBJ1-4, with 7 bases matching TRBD1. CDR3 length: 18 residues. CDR1 SGHRS and CDR2 YFSETQ come from the germline V gene. V was pared by 0 bases and J by 0 bases, with 8 bases of the junction left unmatched. The CDR3 is CASSLGQGGMATNEKLFF. For the CDR3, the DNA is TGCGCCAGCAGCTTGGGACAGGGCGGGATGGCAACTAATGAAAAACTGTTTTTT.

The J gene is TRBJ1-1, the V gene TRBV11-2, with D unclear. The CDR3 loop spans 15 amino acids. V was cut by 4 bases and J by 1 base, with 13 bases left in between. The V gene's germline CDR1 is SGHAT and CDR2 FQNNGV. The chain's CDR3 is CASSSLGWTNTEAFF. CDR3 nucleotides: TGTGCCAGCAGCTCACTTGGTTGGACGAACACTGAAGCTTTCTTT.

The chain uses TRBV28 and TRBJ1-2; no firm D call. V lost 7 bases and J lost 2, with 11 bases in between. In germline, CDR1 is MDHEN, CDR2 SYDVKM. The CDR3 length is 13 residues. CDR3 loop: CASTPGANYGYTF. The CDR3 nucleotides are TGTGCCAGCACCCCGGGCGCGAACTATGGCTACACCTTC.

This clone was observed once. This chain connects TRBV7-2 to TRBJ2-7; D may match TRBD1 or TRBD2 (6 bases each). The germline V gene has CDR1 SGHTA and CDR2 FQGNSA. This CDR3 spans 13 amino acids. V was clipped by 3 bases and J by 6 bases, with 12 bases between them. Here the CDR3 DNA reads TGTGCCAGCAGCTTCCGGGGGCCTGGCGAGCAGTACGTC. Amino acid sequence: CASSFRGPGEQYV.

The chain employs TRBV10-3 and TRBJ2-7; 10 bases match TRBD1. V shed 2 bases, J shed 3 bases, and the junction held 4 bases outside the gene matches. The CDR3 extends over 15 amino acids. Germline V lookup: CDR1 ENHRY, CDR2 SYGVKD. The CDR3 nucleotides are TGTGCCATCAGTGAGACGGGGGACAGGGGCTACGAGCAGTACTTC. Protein: CAISETGDRGYEQYF.

This chain joins TRBV12-3 or TRBV12-4 and TRBJ1-2; TRBD1 is a possible D gene (6 bases). Trimming removed 5 bases from V and 4 bases from J, with 8 bases in between. The CDR3 is 12 amino acids. The CDR3 DNA reads as TGTGCCAGCAGTCAGGGGCCCTATGGCTACACCTTC. It yields the protein CASSQGPYGYTF.

V usage is TRBV5-1 and J usage is TRBJ2-5; the match to TRBD1 covers 8 bases. The V and J ends lost 8 bases and 1 base, in that order; junction bases with no gene match: 10. Germline-derived CDR1 and CDR2 are SGHRS and YFSETQ. The CDR3 contains 15 residues. Here the CDR3 DNA reads TGCGCCAGTGCAGGACAGGGCACACCCCAAGAGACCCAGTACTTC. Amino acid sequence: CASAGQGTPQETQYF.

In its sample, this clone was seen once. The chain uses TRBV3-1 (or the pseudogene TRBV3-2) and TRBJ2-1, with a weak D call TRBD1 (5 bases). This CDR3 has 14 amino acids. V was pared by 0 bases and J by 9 bases, with 12 bases between. Germline loops: CDR1 LGHDT, CDR2 YNNKEL (reference sequence). CDR3 residues: CASSQDTGLSEQFF. In DNA form, the CDR3 reads TGTGCCAGCAGCCAAGATACAGGATTGAGTGAGCAGTTCTTC.

V gene TRBV6-1 combines with J gene TRBJ1-5; the D is unclear. Germline-derived CDR1 and CDR2 are MNHNS and SASEGT. Trimming pared 1 base from V and 4 bases from J, leaving 14 bases between. The CDR3 runs 16 residues. The CDR3 nucleotides read TGTGCCAGCAGTGAAGACATTCGGGTACAGAATCAGCCCCAGCATTTT. Protein: CASSEDIRVQNQPQHF.

This clone was picked up one time. The rearrangement joins TRBV28 to TRBJ2-5, with 9 bases matching TRBD1. The CDR3 extends over 16 amino acids. From germline, CDR1 is MDHEN and CDR2 SYDVKM. V lost 4 bases to trimming and J lost 5 bases; unmatched junction nucleotides: 11. In DNA form, the CDR3 reads TGTGCCAGCAGTTACACCGGGACAGGGAGGCGGGAGACCCAGTACTTC. Amino acid sequence: CASSYTGTGRRETQYF.

This sequence joins TRBV6-5 and TRBJ1-5, with a possible D match to TRBD1 (5 bases). Trimming removed 9 bases at V and 5 bases at J, with 14 bases between. Germline V gives CDR1 MNHEY, CDR2 SVGAGI. This CDR3 is 13 amino acids long. The CDR3 sequence is CASSAGGYQPQHF. The CDR3 bases are TGTGCCAGTTCTGCGGGGGGTTATCAGCCCCAGCATTTT.

There are a few counts of this clone. This rearrangement joins TRBV4-1 to TRBJ1-2, with TRBD1 matching 7 bases. The CDR3 contains 16 residues. The V gene end was trimmed by 4 bases and the J gene end by 2 bases; junction bases not matched to a gene: 10. CDR1 and CDR2 (germline): MGHRA, YSYEKL. The CDR3 loop is CASSLEGALANYGYTF. DNA of the CDR3: TGCGCCAGCAGCCTCGAGGGGGCTCTCGCAAACTATGGCTACACCTTC.

This chain joins TRBV7-9 and TRBJ1-2; 8 bases are shared with TRBD1. The CDR3 spans 15 residues. V shed 0 bases and J 7 bases; nucleotides not matched to a gene: 7. CDR1 is SEHNR and CDR2 is FQNEAQ in the germline V gene (reference sequence). In nucleotides, the CDR3 is TGTGCCAGCAGCTTAGCGGACAGGGTAGGCGGTGGCTACACCTTC. It is translated as CASSLADRVGGGYTF.

The chain recombines TRBV10-2 with TRBJ1-3, with D unclear. CDR3 length equals 11 residues. The germline gives CDR1 WSHSY, CDR2 SAAADI. The V gene lost 5 bases and the J gene lost 4 bases, with 3 bases spanning the gap. In DNA, the CDR3 is TGCGCCAGCAGTTCAGGAAACACCATATATTTT. Its protein product is CASSSGNTIYF.

J is TRBJ1-6 and V is TRBV28, with D perhaps TRBD1 (5 bases). V lost 3 bases, J lost 8 bases, and 14 bases lay in between. The germline V gene encodes CDR1 MDHEN and CDR2 SYDVKM. The CDR3 has 15 residues. CDR3 bases: TGTGCCAGCAGTTTTGGGGGGAATTCGTATTCACCCCTCCACTTT. It codes for CASSFGGNSYSPLHF.

Concerning this clone: One end of the junction fails to match germline, which may point to a read error. V and J are TRBV28 and TRBJ2-3, with D tentatively TRBD1 (6 bases). There are 12 residues in the CDR3. Germline lookup yields CDR1 MDHEN and CDR2 SYDVKM. DNA for the CDR3: TGTGCCAGCAGTATGTCAGGGGTAACATGGAATTTT. The encoded protein is CASSMSGVTWNF.

The V and J genes are TRBV7-6 and TRBJ2-1; 11 positions agree with TRBD2. The CDR3 has 16 residues. V gave up 4 bases and J gave up 7 bases; unmatched junction bases: 9. The germline V gene encodes CDR1 SGHVS and CDR2 FNYEAQ. CDR3 in amino acids: CASSSQLAGVRNEQFF. For the CDR3, the DNA is TGTGCCAGCAGCTCGCAACTAGCGGGAGTCCGGAATGAGCAGTTCTTC.

The chain has TRBV7-3 and TRBJ2-1, with 7 positions matching TRBD2. The CDR3 extends over 13 amino acids. Per the germline V gene, CDR1 is SGHTA and CDR2 is FQGTGA. The trim removed 5 bases at V and 9 bases at J, leaving 7 bases unmatched. The CDR3 DNA is TGTGCCAGCAGCCCTGATGGGGAGGGTGAGCAGTTCTTC. It encodes CASSPDGEGEQFF.

The chain combines TRBV15 with TRBJ2-7; TRBD2 matches 8 bases. The V and J ends lost 1 base and 2 bases, in that order; junction bases with no gene match: 10. CDR3 length equals 17 residues. Germline V lookup: CDR1 LNHNV, CDR2 YYDKDF (reference sequence). This CDR3 is CATSRVGSSGPTYEQYF. The DNA for the CDR3 is TGTGCCACCAGCAGAGTCGGGTCTAGCGGGCCCACCTACGAGCAGTACTTC.

The chain carries TRBV29-1 and TRBJ2-1; D is possibly TRBD1 or TRBD2 (5 bases each). The CDR3 spans 16 residues. Trimming took off 1 base at V and 6 bases at J, with 19 bases between the two ends. Germline CDR1 is SQVTM and CDR2 is ANQGSEA. Here the CDR3 DNA reads TGCAGCGTTGAAGCCTGGGGGTGGACTGGGGGCAATGAGCAGTTCTTC. This translates into CSVEAWGWTGGNEQFF.

The chain joins TRBV28 to TRBJ1-2; no firm D call. This CDR3 comprises 14 residues. Germline assignment: CDR1 MDHEN and CDR2 SYDVKM. V lost 1 base, J lost 5 bases, and 11 bases lay in between. CDR3 protein: CASSLFAVKYGYTF. CDR3 nucleotides: TGTGCCAGCAGTTTATTCGCGGTAAAGTATGGCTACACCTTC.